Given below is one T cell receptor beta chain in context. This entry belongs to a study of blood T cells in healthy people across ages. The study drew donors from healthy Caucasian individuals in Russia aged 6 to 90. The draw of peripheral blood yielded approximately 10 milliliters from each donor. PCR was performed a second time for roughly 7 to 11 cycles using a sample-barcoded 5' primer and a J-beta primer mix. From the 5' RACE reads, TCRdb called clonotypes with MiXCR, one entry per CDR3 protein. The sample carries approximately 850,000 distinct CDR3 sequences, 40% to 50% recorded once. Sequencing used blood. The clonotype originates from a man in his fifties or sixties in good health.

For the CDR3, the DNA is TGTGCCAGCAGCGCCGAGGGGAGGGAGGATCAGCCCCAGCATTTT. This gives the protein CASSAEGREDQPQHF. The chain has TRBV9 and TRBJ1-5, with D possibly TRBD1 on 5 matching bases. CDR1 SGDLS and CDR2 YYNGEE come from the germline V gene. Deletions cut 3 bases from V and 5 bases from J, with 15 bases between. This CDR3 comprises 15 residues.